A selection of T cell receptor beta chains follows, all from one sample in a study of T cell repertoires in cytomegalovirus infection. TCRdb fed the reads into MiXCR, producing one record per CDR3 protein. Here the sample spans roughly 110,000 distinct CDR3 sequences, 30% to 35% being singletons. The antigens these receptors bind are not known. This specimen was CD8+ T cells from cultured PBMCs, taken from culture after CMV antigen stimulation. The receptors stem from a human donor in good health (CMV status not recorded). Some clones in this sample may be carry-over from other donors' samples. CDR3s include the opening cysteine and the closing phenylalanine or tryptophan. The order of the fields is CDR3 length, V gene, D gene, J gene, clone size, CDR3 DNA, CDR3 protein. D genes are given only for firm matches. Clone size is not always given. Where it is, it says once, few, many or a class for expanded clones.

14	TRBV4-3	NA	TRBJ1-4	few	TGCGCCAGCAGCCAAGTCGAGGACGATGAAAAACTGTTTTTT	CASSQVEDDEKLFF
15	TRBV5-5	TRBD1	TRBJ2-2	NA	TGTGCCAGCAGCGAGGGACAGACGAACACCGGGGAGCTGTTTTTT	CASSEGQTNTGELFF
14	TRBV7-2	NA	TRBJ2-7	few	TGTGCCAGCAGCTCACCTGGGTACTCCTACGAGCAGTACTTC	CASSSPGYSYEQYF
13	TRBV27	NA	TRBJ2-3	few	TGTGCCAGCAGTTTGGGTCCCATGAATACGCAGTATTTT	CASSLGPMNTQYF
17	TRBV6-2/TRBV6-3	NA	TRBJ2-1	few	TGTGCCAGCAGTTACTCTTCGGGGGGCGTATATTACAATGAGCAGTTCTTC	CASSYSSGGVYYNEQFF
14	TRBV5-6	NA	TRBJ2-7	NA	TGTGCCAGCAGCTTGGACAGTCTGTGGTACGAGCAGTACTTC	CASSLDSLWYEQYF
13	TRBV10-3	NA	TRBJ1-5	NA	TGTGCCATCAGTGCCGGGAACAATCAGCCCCAGCATTTT	CAISAGNNQPQHF
20	TRBV28	TRBD2	TRBJ2-7	NA	TGTGCCAGCAGTCCAGAAATTTTCCCTCTGTGGCGGGGGGGCCCAGACGAGCAGTACTTC	CASSPEIFPLWRGGPDEQYF
15	TRBV7-2	TRBD2	TRBJ2-3	many	TGTGCCAGCAGCTTTCAGCGGGGGAGCACAGATACGCAGTATTTT	CASSFQRGSTDTQYF
11	TRBV29-1	NA	TRBJ1-1	NA	TGCAGCGCGTGGGTTGATACTGAAGCTTTCTTT	CSAWVDTEAFF
15	TRBV7-9	TRBD1	TRBJ2-7	NA	TGTGCCAGCAGCTTGTATGCGGGACAGGGCTACGAGCAGTACTTC	CASSLYAGQGYEQYF
14	TRBV6-2/TRBV6-3	NA	TRBJ2-7	NA	TGTGCCAGCAGTTACCCAGGCGGGGTCGACGAGCAGTACTTC	CASSYPGGVDEQYF
16	TRBV28	TRBD1	TRBJ2-2	NA	TGTGCCAGCAGTTTGATAGGGCAGGGGGACACCGGGGAGCTGTTTTTT	CASSLIGQGDTGELFF
14	TRBV27	NA	TRBJ1-1	few	TGTGCCAGCAGTCCGCAGGGAAGAGTCACTGAAGCTTTCTTT	CASSPQGRVTEAFF
17	TRBV4-1	NA	TRBJ1-1	few	TGCGCCAGCAGCCAAATACCGGGACTCGGGGGGATAACTGAAGCTTTCTTT	CASSQIPGLGGITEAFF
19	TRBV4-3	TRBD2	TRBJ2-3	NA	TGCGCCAGCAGCCTTTGGGGAAGGGGAACTAGCGGGGGTACAGATACGCAGTATTTT	CASSLWGRGTSGGTDTQYF
16	TRBV12-5	TRBD2	TRBJ2-3	many	TGTGCTAGTGGTCTGGGGACTAGCGGTGCCACAGATACGCAGTATTTT	CASGLGTSGATDTQYF
19	TRBV6-2/TRBV6-3	NA	TRBJ2-3	few	TGTGCCAGCAGTTACTCCATAAGCGGAGTGCTTCTTGCCACAGATACGCAGTATTTT	CASSYSISGVLLATDTQYF
16	TRBV25-1	TRBD1	TRBJ2-5	NA	TGTGCCAGTTCCCGCGCCGGACAGGGTCTACAAGAGACCCAGTACTTC	CASSRAGQGLQETQYF
16	TRBV28	NA	TRBJ2-1	NA	TGTGCCAGCAGCCCGGTTGCAAGGAGCTCCTACAATGAGCAGTTCTTC	CASSPVARSSYNEQFF
14	TRBV6-1	NA	TRBJ2-1	many	TGTGCCAGCATTGCCGGGGAATCCTACAATGAGCAGTTCTTC	CASIAGESYNEQFF
16	TRBV11-2	NA	TRBJ2-4	NA	TGTGCCAGCAGCGTAGGGCTACAGGGGCGGGGAAACATTCAGTACTTC	CASSVGLQGRGNIQYF
16	TRBV4-3	TRBD1	TRBJ2-7	NA	TGCGCCAGCAGCCCCCGACAGGGGGCAGTTAAGGACGAGCAGTACTTC	CASSPRQGAVKDEQYF
15	TRBV20-1	TRBD1	TRBJ2-1	NA	TGCAGTGCCAATGTACAGGGGGGCACCTACAATGAGCAGTTCTTC	CSANVQGGTYNEQFF
15	TRBV7-2	NA	TRBJ1-6	few	TGTGCCAGCAGCTCCCCAGGGACTAGCATGTCACCCCTCCACTTT	CASSSPGTSMSPLHF
15	TRBV11-1	NA	TRBJ2-1	many	TGTGCCAGCAGCTTAGGCAGGGGCGCCTACAATGAGCAGTTCTTC	CASSLGRGAYNEQFF
14	TRBV4-1	TRBD1	TRBJ1-1	few	TGCGCCAGCAGCCACCGACAGGGAGCCACTGAAGCTTTCTTT	CASSHRQGATEAFF
15	TRBV7-6	NA	TRBJ1-1	many	TGTGCCAGCAGCTTAGGGCCAGGGTTGAACACTGAAGCTTTCTTT	CASSLGPGLNTEAFF
12	TRBV7-2	NA	TRBJ2-1	many	TGTGCCAGCAGCTTATTGACGGCTGAGCAGTTCTTC	CASSLLTAEQFF
16	TRBV28	TRBD1	TRBJ2-4	few	TGTGCCAGCAGCCCCCGACAGGGGGGGGCCAAAAACATTCAGTACTTC	CASSPRQGGAKNIQYF
15	TRBV25-1	NA	TRBJ2-7	NA	TGTGCCAGCAGTGAACAGAGGGACACCAACTACGAGCAGTACTTC	CASSEQRDTNYEQYF
13	TRBV29-1	TRBD1	TRBJ2-7	NA	TGCAGCGTAACCCCGGGACAGGCCTACGAGCAGTACTTC	CSVTPGQAYEQYF
14	TRBV2	TRBD2	TRBJ2-3	NA	TGTGCCAGCTCTAGCGGGGGGGCCTCAGATACGCAGTATTTT	CASSSGGASDTQYF
15	TRBV9	NA	TRBJ1-2	NA	TGTGCCAGCAGCGACTCCCCCGAGGGGGACTATGGCTACACCTTC	CASSDSPEGDYGYTF
13	TRBV27	NA	TRBJ1-1	NA	TGTGCCAGCAGTCCGGTGGCCGACCTTGAAGCTTTCTTT	CASSPVADLEAFF
16	TRBV18	NA	TRBJ2-1	NA	TGTGCCAGCTCACCTTCACAGGCCCACTCCTACAATGAGCAGTTCTTC	CASSPSQAHSYNEQFF
14	TRBV4-2	NA	TRBJ2-7	many	TGTGCCAGCAGCCAAGTGGTAGGATTCGACGAGCAGTACTTC	CASSQVVGFDEQYF
13	TRBV20-1	NA	TRBJ2-7	few	TGCAGTGCTCTCGACAGATATGCCTACGAGCAGTACTTC	CSALDRYAYEQYF
17	TRBV6-2/TRBV6-3	TRBD2	TRBJ2-1	NA	TGTGCCAGCAGTGAAGTAGCCGGACTAGGTGTTTACAATGAGCAGTTCTTC	CASSEVAGLGVYNEQFF
17	TRBV7-8	NA	TRBJ2-3	many	TGTGCCAGCAGCTTAGCTTACCTACGGGACGGCCGAGATACGCAGTATTTT	CASSLAYLRDGRDTQYF
16	TRBV7-2	NA	TRBJ1-3	many	TGTGCCAGCAGCCTGAGCGGGATCTACTCTGGAAACACCATATATTTT	CASSLSGIYSGNTIYF
15	TRBV5-1	NA	TRBJ2-2	NA	TGCGCCAGCAGCTTACACAGGACCGACACCGGGGAGCTGTTTTTT	CASSLHRTDTGELFF
14	TRBV2	TRBD2	TRBJ2-5	NA	TGTGCCAGCAGTGGGGCCGGCGGGAGGGAGACCCAGTACTTC	CASSGAGGRETQYF
12	TRBV29-1	NA	TRBJ2-1	NA	TGCAGCGTTGAAGAATGGGGAAATGAGCAGTTCTTC	CSVEEWGNEQFF
13	TRBV7-2	TRBD2	TRBJ2-1	few	TGTGCCAGCAGCCCCACCGGACTAGATGAGCAGTTCTTC	CASSPTGLDEQFF
14	TRBV4-3	NA	TRBJ2-5	NA	TGCGCCAGCAGCCAAGACACAGAACAAGAGACCCAGTACTTC	CASSQDTEQETQYF
19	TRBV5-1	NA	TRBJ1-1	many	TGCGCCAGCAGCTTGGGGAGCGGGGAAACCATATCCATGAACACTGAAGCTTTCTTT	CASSLGSGETISMNTEAFF
13	TRBV19	NA	TRBJ2-1	NA	TGTGCCAGTAGTATCACAGATTACAATGAGCAGTTCTTC	CASSITDYNEQFF
14	TRBV5-1	TRBD1	TRBJ1-1	few	TGCGCCAGCAGCGCGCCGACAGGGGCCACTGAAGCTTTCTTT	CASSAPTGATEAFF
16	TRBV25-1	TRBD1	TRBJ2-3	few	TGTGCCAGCAGTGGACCCGGGACAGACGTGGTAGATACGCAGTATTTT	CASSGPGTDVVDTQYF
12	TRBV12-5	NA	TRBJ2-7	NA	TGTGCTAGTGGTTTGTCTAGGCTCGAGCAGTACTTC	CASGLSRLEQYF
13	TRBV19	NA	TRBJ1-5	NA	TGTGCCAGTAGTTCACAGAGACATCAGCCCCAGCATTTT	CASSSQRHQPQHF
13	TRBV19	NA	TRBJ2-7	NA	TGTGCCAGTAGTGCCTCCGGGACCTACGAGCAGTACTTC	CASSASGTYEQYF
14	TRBV5-1	NA	TRBJ2-3	many	TGCGCCAGCAGCTTGTTCCTACCTTCAGATACGCAGTATTTT	CASSLFLPSDTQYF
17	TRBV7-8	NA	TRBJ2-1	few	TGTGCCAGCAGCCGCCGCGTCCCTGTCGGCTCCTACAATGAGCAGTTCTTC	CASSRRVPVGSYNEQFF
15	TRBV12-3/TRBV12-4	NA	TRBJ1-5	few	TGTGCCAGCAGTTTAGCGCAGGGATGGGAACAGCCCCAGCATTTT	CASSLAQGWEQPQHF